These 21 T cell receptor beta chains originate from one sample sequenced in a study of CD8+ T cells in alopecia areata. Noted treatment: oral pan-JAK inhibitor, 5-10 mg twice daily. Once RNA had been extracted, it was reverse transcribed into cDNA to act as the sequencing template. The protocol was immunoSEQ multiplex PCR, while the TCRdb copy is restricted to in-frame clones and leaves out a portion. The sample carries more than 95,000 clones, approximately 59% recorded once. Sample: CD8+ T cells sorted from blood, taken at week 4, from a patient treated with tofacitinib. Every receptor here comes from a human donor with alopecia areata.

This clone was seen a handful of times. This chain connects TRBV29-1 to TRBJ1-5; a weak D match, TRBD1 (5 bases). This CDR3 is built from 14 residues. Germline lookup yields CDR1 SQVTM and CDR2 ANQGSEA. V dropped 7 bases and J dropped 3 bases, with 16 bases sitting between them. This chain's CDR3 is CSAGDRQNNQPQHF. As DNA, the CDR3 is TGCAGCGCCGGCGACCGACAGAACAATCAGCCCCAGCATTTT.

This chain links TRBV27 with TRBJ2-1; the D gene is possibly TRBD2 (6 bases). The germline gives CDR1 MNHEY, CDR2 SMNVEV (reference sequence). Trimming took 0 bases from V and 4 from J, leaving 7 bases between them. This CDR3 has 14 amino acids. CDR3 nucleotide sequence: TGTGCCAGCAGTTTATCGCGGGGATACAATGAGCAGTTCTTC. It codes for CASSLSRGYNEQFF.

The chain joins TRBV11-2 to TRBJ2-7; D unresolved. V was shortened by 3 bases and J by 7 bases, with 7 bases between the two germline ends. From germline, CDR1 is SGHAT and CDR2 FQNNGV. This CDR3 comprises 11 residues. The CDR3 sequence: CASSFSREQYF. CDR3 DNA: TGTGCCAGCAGCTTTAGTAGGGAGCAGTACTTC.

As DNA, the CDR3 is TGTGCCAGCAGTTACTCAATGAACACTGAAGCTTTCTTT. Translating it yields CASSYSMNTEAFF. The gene calls are TRBV27 and TRBJ1-1; D not resolved. The germline V and J ends were trimmed by 4 bases and 0 bases, with 6 bases remaining between them. The CDR3 consists of 13 residues. CDR1 MNHEY and CDR2 SMNVEV come from the germline V gene (reference sequence).

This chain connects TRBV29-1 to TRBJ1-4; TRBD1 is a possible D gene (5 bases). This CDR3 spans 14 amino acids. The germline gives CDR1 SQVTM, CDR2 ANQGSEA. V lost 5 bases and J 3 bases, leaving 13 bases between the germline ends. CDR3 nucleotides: TGCAGCGTTTCATTGGACACAGCTAATGAAAAACTGTTTTTT. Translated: CSVSLDTANEKLFF.

In DNA, the CDR3 is TGCAGCGTTCTGACTGGAAGCTCCTACAATGAGCAGTTCTTC. This translates into CSVLTGSSYNEQFF. V is TRBV29-1 and J is TRBJ2-1; D gene uncertain. The germline gives CDR1 SQVTM, CDR2 ANQGSEA. V was pared by 5 bases and J by 0 bases, with 11 bases between. The CDR3 sequence is 14 residues long.

The chain's CDR3 is CAVQGRENYGYTF. The CDR3 coding sequence is TGTGCCGTACAGGGGAGAGAAAACTATGGCTACACCTTC. This chain connects TRBV30 to TRBJ1-2; 7 bases align to TRBD1. The ends lost 8 bases at V and 2 bases at J; junction bases unmatched: 8. This CDR3 has 13 amino acids. Germline V lookup: CDR1 GTSNPN, CDR2 SVGIG (reference sequence).

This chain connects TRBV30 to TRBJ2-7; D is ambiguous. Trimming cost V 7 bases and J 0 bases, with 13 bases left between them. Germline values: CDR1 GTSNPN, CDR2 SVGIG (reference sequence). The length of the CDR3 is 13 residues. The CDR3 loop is CASVVGPSYEQYF. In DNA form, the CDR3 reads TGTGCCTCCGTGGTTGGGCCCTCCTACGAGCAGTACTTC.

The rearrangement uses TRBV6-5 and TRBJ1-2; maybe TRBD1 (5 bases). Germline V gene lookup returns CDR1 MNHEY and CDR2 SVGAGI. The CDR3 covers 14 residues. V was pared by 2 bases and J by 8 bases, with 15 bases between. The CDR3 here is CASSYQDTADGYTF. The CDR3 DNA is TGTGCCAGCAGTTACCAGGACACAGCGGACGGCTACACCTTC.

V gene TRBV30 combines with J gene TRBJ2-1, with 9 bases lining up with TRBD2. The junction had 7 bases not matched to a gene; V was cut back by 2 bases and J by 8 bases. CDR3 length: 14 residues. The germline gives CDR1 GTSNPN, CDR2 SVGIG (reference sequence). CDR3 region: CAWSSSGGTDEQFF. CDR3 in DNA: TGTGCCTGGAGTTCAAGCGGGGGGACCGATGAGCAGTTCTTC.

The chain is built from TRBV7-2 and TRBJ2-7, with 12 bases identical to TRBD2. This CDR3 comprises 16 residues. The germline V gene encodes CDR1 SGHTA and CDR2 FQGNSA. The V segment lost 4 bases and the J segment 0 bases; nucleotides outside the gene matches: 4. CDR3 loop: CASSWLAGGFSYEQYF. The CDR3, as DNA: TGTGCCAGCAGCTGGCTAGCGGGGGGGTTCTCCTACGAGCAGTACTTC.

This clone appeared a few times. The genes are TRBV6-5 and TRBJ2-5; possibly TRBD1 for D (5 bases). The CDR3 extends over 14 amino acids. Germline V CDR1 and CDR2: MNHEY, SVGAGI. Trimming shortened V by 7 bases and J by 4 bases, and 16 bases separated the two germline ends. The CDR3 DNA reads TGTGCCAGCACTGAATTGTGGGGCGCAGAGACCCAGTACTTC. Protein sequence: CASTELWGAETQYF.

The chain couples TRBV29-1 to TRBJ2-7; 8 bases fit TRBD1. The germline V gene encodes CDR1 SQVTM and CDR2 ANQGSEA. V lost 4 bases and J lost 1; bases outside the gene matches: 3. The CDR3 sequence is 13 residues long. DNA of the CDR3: TGCAGCGTTGGGGGGGACAGGTCCTACGAGCAGTACTTC. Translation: CSVGGDRSYEQYF.

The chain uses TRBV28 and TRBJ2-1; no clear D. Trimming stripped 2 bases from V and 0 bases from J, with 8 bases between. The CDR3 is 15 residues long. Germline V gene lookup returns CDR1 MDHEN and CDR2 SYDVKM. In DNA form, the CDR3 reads TGTGCCAGCAGTTTAGGCCCTCTCTCCTACAATGAGCAGTTCTTC. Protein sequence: CASSLGPLSYNEQFF.

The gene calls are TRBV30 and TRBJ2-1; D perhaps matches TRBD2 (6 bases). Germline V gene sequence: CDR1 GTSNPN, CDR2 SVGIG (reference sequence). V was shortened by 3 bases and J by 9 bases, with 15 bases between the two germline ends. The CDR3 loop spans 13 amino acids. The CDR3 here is CAWRGRGGSEQFF. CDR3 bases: TGTGCCTGGAGGGGACGGGGAGGCTCTGAGCAGTTCTTC.

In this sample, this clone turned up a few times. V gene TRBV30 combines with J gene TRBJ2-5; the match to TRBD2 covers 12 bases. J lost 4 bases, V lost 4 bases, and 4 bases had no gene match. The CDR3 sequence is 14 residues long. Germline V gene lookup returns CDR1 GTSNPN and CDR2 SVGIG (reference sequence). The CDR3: CAWTWTSGAETQYF. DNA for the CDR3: TGTGCCTGGACTTGGACTAGCGGGGCAGAGACCCAGTACTTC.

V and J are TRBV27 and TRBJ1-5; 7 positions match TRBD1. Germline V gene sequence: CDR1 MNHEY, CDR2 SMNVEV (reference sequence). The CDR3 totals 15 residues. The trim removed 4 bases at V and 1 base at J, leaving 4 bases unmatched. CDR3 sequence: CASSSQGGSNQPQHF. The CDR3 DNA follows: TGTGCCAGCAGTTCGCAGGGGGGAAGCAATCAGCCCCAGCATTTT.

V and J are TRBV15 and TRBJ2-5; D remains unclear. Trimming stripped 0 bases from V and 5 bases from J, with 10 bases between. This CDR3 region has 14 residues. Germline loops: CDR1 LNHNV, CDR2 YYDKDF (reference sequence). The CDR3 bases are TGTGCCACCAGCAGAGATCGTGGGGTCGAGACCCAGTACTTC. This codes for CATSRDRGVETQYF.

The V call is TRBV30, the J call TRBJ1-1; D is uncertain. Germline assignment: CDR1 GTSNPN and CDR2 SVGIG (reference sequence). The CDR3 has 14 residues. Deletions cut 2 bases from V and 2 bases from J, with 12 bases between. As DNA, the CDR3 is TGTGCCTGGAGTTTCCTCCGGGCTAACACTGAAGCTTTCTTT. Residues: CAWSFLRANTEAFF.

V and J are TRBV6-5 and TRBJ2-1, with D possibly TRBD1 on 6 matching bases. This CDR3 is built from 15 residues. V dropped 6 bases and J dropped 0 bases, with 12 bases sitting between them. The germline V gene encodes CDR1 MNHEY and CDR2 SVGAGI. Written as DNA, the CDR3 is TGTGCCAGCAGACCACTACAGGGCTCCTACAATGAGCAGTTCTTC. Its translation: CASRPLQGSYNEQFF.

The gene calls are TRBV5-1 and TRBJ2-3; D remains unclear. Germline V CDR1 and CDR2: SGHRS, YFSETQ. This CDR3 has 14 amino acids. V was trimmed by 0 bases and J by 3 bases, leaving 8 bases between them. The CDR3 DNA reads TGCGCCAGCAGCTTGGGTATCGGTACAGATACGCAGTATTTT. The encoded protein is CASSLGIGTDTQYF.